This T cell receptor beta chain derives from a study of cytomegalovirus exposure and HLA in healthy donors. With 60 Vbeta and 13 Jbeta primers, the PCR was carried out. TCRdb's copy holds only in-frame clones and misses some; the assay was immunoSEQ multiplex PCR. Of about 160,000 clones listed, roughly 79% are singletons. This TCR came from a woman aged 45 to 65 in good health and CMV-seropositive. Sequences were obtained from PBMCs.

The CDR3 DNA reads TGTGCCAGCAGCCCCCAGGACAGGGGTTGGACCGGGGAGCTGTTTTTT. It is translated as CASSPQDRGWTGELFF. The V call is TRBV7-9, the J call TRBJ2-2; 9 bases match TRBD1. The CDR3 consists of 16 residues. J lost 5 bases, V lost 5 bases, and 9 bases had no gene match. Germline CDR1 is SEHNR and CDR2 is FQNEAQ (reference sequence).